This T cell receptor beta chain derives from a study of CD8 T cells in Susac syndrome (dated by TCRdb to about 2019). Background for the entire study: Whether CD8+ T cell activation and differentiation in Susac syndrome was antigen driven was tested using repertoire sequencing. The study compared CD8+ T cell repertoire clonality among approximately twelve healthy donors, 14 Susac syndrome patients and 15 or so multiple sclerosis patients. The paper's findings and limits, for the study overall: The TCR sequencing and HLA analysis was acknowledged to have included a relatively small number of individuals.

In regard to this clonotype: Its antigen is currently not known. No much larger clone is present one base from it, and per-base qualities are unavailable.

Spanning cysteine to phenylalanine, the CDR3 consists of 13 amino acids. This entry keeps only the CDR3 DNA: 39 bases, framed from base 1. The germline V gene provides CDR1 MDHEN and CDR2 SYDVKM. Peripheral blood CD8+ and CD4+ T cells from healthy donors, Susac syndrome patients and multiple sclerosis patients were profiled using high-throughput TCR beta sequencing. Multiple sclerosis controls were treatment-naive patients with stable or active relapsing-remitting disease fulfilling revised McDonald criteria. CD8+ TEMRA cells were enriched by FACS, while bulk CD8+ and CD4+ T cells were purified by magnetic negative isolation. Blood was collected in EDTA tubes and processed within 24 hours, with PBMCs isolated through density gradient centrifugation. PBMCs intended for TCR sequencing were frozen in liquid nitrogen and were later thawed in a 37 degrees C water bath. The sorted or isolated CD4+, CD8+ and CD8+ TEMRA cells reached a purity of at least 90%.

RNA was extracted using the RNeasy kit, and about 0.5 to 1 ug of the RNA was reverse transcribed with random hexamers. The immunoSEQ multiplex PCR assay, which covers 54 Vbeta and 13 Jbeta segments, was used to amplify TCR beta CDR3 regions. PCR amplification bias was corrected by using a synthetic template baseline for primer optimization and computational correction. Processing in the source paper ran as follows. Reads were annotated to V, D and J genes per IMGT and analyzed with immunoSEQ Analyzer, keeping only productive sequences. Clonality was computed as one minus Shannon entropy normalized by log2 of the number of productive unique sequences. For each patient and control, public and private clones were evaluated within the 100 most prevalent clones. A clone was defined as Susac-specific if it was absent from the healthy and MS cohorts, from about 1,100 published viral clones and from other ImmuneACCESS disease sequences. TCRdb reprocessing: public reads trimmed at Q25 with fastp, clones called with MiXCR, in-frame beta chains kept. CDR3 protein duplicates are merged, each entry listing the most common genes and DNA. TCRdb, rather than the study authors, made the V and J calls. This sample holds about 130,000 distinct CDR3 sequences; approximately 93% were observed only once. Of the sample, less than 0.4% is held by the ten largest clones.

Recombination joined TRBV28 with TRBJ2-1, with no confidently assigned D gene. The J call is doubtful: the DNA matches TRBJ2-7 better. The receptor's source is a human donor with multiple sclerosis. The sequencing input was CD8+ T cells from PBMCs. CDR3 sequence: CASDQDGSYEQYF. The sequence in DNA is TGTGCCAGCGACCAGGACGGGTCCTACGAGCAGTACTTC.